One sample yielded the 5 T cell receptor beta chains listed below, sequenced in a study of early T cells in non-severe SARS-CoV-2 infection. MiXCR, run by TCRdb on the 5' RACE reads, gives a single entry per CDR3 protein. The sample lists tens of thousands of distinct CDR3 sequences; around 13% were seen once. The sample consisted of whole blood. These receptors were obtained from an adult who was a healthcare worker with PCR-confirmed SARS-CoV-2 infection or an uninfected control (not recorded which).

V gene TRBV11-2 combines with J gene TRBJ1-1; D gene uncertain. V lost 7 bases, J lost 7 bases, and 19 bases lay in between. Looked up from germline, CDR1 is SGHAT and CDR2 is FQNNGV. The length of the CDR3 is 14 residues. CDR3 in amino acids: CASTLQAGTFEAFF. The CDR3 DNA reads TGTGCCAGCACACTCCAGGCAGGTACTTTTGAAGCTTTCTTT. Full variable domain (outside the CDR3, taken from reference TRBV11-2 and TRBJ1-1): EAGVAQSPRYKIIEKRQSVAFWCNPISGHATLYWYQQILGQGPKLLIQFQNNGVVDDSQLPKDRFSAERLKGVDSTLKIQPAKLEDSAVYLCASTLQAGTFEAFFGQGTRLTVV.

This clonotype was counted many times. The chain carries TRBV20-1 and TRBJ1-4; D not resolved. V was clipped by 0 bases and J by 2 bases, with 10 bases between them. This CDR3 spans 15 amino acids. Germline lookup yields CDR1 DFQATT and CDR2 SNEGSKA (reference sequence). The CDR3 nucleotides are TGCAGTGCTAGAGACCTAGCTGGGACTAATGAAAAACTGTTTTTT. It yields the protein CSARDLAGTNEKLFF.

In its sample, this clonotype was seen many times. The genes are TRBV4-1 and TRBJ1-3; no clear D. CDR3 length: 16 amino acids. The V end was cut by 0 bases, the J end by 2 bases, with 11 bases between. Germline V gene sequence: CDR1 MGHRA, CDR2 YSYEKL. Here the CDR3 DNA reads TGCGCCAGCAGCCAAGATTCGGCAGAAGCTGGAAACACCATATATTTT. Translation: CASSQDSAEAGNTIYF.

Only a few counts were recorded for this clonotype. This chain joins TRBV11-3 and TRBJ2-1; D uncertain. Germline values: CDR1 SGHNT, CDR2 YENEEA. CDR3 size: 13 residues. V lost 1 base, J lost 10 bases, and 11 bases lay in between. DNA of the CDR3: TGTGCCAGCAGCTTAGGGCCGGATGCGGAGCAGTTCTTC. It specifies CASSLGPDAEQFF. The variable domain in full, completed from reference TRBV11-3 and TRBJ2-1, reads EAGVVQSPRYKIIEKKQPVAFWCNPISGHNTLYWYLQNLGQGPELLIRYENEEAVDDSQLPKDRFSAERLKGVDSTLKIQPAELGDSAVYLCASSLGPDAEQFFGPGTRLTVL.

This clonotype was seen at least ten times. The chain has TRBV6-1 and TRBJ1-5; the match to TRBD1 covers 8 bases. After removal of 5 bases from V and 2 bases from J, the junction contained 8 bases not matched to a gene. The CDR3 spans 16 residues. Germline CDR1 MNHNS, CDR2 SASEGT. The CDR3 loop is CASSPIQGGGNQPQHF. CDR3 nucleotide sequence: TGTGCCAGCAGTCCAATACAGGGGGGTGGCAATCAGCCCCAGCATTTT.